This TCR beta chain emerged from a study of blood T cell repertoires in COVID-19. On the study more broadly: The analysed material was cDNA or gDNA that came from T cells, B-cell-depleted T cells, or PBMCs.

Original data processing: From reference gene primer amplification, estimates of nucleated cell counts were derived. Using immunoSEQ multiplex PCR, the repertoire was profiled, and TCRdb retains in-frame clones only, with some absent. From that table come the V and J calls and clone size; the DNA was used to work out D and trimming. The repertoire holds about 410,000 clones, with about 92% as singletons. The study assigned cohorts using participant-reported clinical history. The study counted Cohort 3 donors as recovered given two negative PCRs, clearance, or symptom resolution. The CDR3 extends over 15 amino acids. Germline V lookup: CDR1 MNHEY, CDR2 SVGAGI. J was trimmed by 9 bases and V by 4 bases; bases with no gene match: 14.

V and J are TRBV6-5 and TRBJ1-1, with 7 bases lining up with TRBD1. The sample taken for sequencing was PBMCs or T cells enriched from blood (not recorded which). The sequence was collected from a man in his late teens or twenties who had recovered from COVID-19. The CDR3 spells CASSSFGTALGKAFF. Written as DNA, the CDR3 is TGTGCCAGCAGTTCGTTCGGGACAGCCCTTGGGAAAGCTTTCTTT.